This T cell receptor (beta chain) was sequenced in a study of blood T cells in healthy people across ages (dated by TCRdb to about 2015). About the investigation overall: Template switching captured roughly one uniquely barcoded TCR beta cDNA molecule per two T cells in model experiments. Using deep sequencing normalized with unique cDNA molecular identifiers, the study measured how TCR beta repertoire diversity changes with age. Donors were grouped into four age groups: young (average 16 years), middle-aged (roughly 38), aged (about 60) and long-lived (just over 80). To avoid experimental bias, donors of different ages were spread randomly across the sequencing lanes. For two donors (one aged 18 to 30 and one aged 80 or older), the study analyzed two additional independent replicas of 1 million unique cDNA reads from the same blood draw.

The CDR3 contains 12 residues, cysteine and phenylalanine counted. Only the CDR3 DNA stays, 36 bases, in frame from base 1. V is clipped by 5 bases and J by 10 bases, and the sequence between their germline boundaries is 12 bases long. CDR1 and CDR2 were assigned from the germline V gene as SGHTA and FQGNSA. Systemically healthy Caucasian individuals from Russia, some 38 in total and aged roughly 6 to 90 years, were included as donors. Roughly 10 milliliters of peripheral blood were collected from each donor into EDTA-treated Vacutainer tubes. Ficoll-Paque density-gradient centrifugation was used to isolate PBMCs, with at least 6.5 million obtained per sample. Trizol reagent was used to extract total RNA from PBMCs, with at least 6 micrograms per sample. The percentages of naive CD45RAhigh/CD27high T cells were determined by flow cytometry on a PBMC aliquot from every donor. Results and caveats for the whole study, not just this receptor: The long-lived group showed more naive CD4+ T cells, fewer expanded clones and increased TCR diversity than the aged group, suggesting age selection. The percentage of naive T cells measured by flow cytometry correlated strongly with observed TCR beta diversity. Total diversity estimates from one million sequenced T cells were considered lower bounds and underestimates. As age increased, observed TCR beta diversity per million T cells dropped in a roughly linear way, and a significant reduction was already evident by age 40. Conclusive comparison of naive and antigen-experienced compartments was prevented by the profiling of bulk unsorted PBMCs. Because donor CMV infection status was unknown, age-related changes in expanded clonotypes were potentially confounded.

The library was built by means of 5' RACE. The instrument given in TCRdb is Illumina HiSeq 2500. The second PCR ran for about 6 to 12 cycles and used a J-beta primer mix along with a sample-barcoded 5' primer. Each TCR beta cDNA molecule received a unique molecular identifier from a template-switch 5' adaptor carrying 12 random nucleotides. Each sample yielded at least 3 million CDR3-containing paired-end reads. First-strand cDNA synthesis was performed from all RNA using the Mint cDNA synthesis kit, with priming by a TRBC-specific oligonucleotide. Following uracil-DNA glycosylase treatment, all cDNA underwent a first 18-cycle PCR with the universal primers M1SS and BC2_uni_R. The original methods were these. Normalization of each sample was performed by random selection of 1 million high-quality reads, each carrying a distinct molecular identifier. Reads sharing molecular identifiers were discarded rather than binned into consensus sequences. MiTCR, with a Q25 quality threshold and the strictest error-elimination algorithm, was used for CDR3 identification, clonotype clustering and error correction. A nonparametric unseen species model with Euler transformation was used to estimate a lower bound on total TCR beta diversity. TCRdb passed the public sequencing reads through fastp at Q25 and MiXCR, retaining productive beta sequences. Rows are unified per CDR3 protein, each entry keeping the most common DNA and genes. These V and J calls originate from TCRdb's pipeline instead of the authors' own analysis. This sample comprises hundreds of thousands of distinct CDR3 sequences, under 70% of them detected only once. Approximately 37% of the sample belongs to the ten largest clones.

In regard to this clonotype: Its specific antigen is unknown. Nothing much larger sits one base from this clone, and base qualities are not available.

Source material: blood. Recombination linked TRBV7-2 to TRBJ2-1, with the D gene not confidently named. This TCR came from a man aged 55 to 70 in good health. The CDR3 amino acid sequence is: CASSRLIKEQFF. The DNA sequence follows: TGTGCCAGCAGCCGCTTGATTAAGGAGCAGTTCTTC.